Presented here are 27 T cell receptor beta chains from one specimen sequenced in a study of beta chain features in type 1 diabetes (dated by TCRdb to between 2018 and 2020). Overall results and qualifications from the work: In all four CD4+ subsets, TCRB CDR3 length was moderately but significantly shorter in type 1 diabetes patients.

The method was the immunoSEQ multiplex PCR assay. The High Capacity cDNA Reverse Transcription Kit was used to reverse transcribe all of the isolated RNA, meaning that expressed TCRB transcripts were what got sequenced. The table comes from immuneACCESS by way of TCRdb, which keeps in-frame sequences with V and J called. Part of the clones is missing from these tables; in studies checked, under half for an unresolved V gene and the rest for unknown reasons. For this sample the table gives 630,000 or so clones, of which around 15% were detected only once. Roughly 0.04% of the sample is taken by the ten largest. No antigen is known for these receptors. Sequencing input: naive CD4+ T cells from blood. In the paper's terms, the cell subset or site label means: true naive CD4+ T cells. The receptors shown here come from a man aged 18 to 30 with type 1 diabetes.

V is TRBV7-9 and J is TRBJ2-5, with D unresolved. With 5 bases removed from V and 5 bases from J, the gap between germline ends came to 9 bases. The germline V gene encodes CDR1 SEHNR and CDR2 FQNEAQ (reference sequence). This CDR3 comprises 12 residues. CDR3 residues: CASSPPIETQYF. DNA of the CDR3: TGTGCCAGCAGCCCCCCTATCGAGACCCAGTACTTC.

In its sample, this clone was seen a few times. The chain is built from TRBV29-1 and TRBJ2-5; D is possibly TRBD1 or TRBD2 (6 bases each). The DNA end favors TRBJ2-7, so the J call may be wrong. Germline lookup yields CDR1 SQVTM and CDR2 ANQGSEA. The CDR3 loop spans 14 amino acids. The CDR3 spells CSVVRAKGGYEQYF. The CDR3 nucleotides read TGCAGCGTTGTTAGGGCAAAGGGGGGCTACGAGCAGTACTTC.

The V gene is TRBV7-9, the J gene TRBJ1-5; no clear D gene. The length of the CDR3 is 13 residues. Trimming stripped 2 bases from V and 8 bases from J, with 10 bases between. CDR1 is SEHNR, CDR2 FQNEAQ, per germline (reference sequence). The chain's CDR3 is CASSLYDPEPQHF. For the CDR3, the DNA is TGTGCCAGCAGCTTATACGACCCCGAGCCCCAGCATTTT.

The CDR3 nucleotides read TGTGCCAGCAGTCCTCCTCGAGCTGAAGCTTTCTTT. It codes for CASSPPRAEAFF. V usage is TRBV28 and J usage is TRBJ1-1; D uncertain. The V gene's germline CDR1 is MDHEN and CDR2 SYDVKM. The CDR3 totals 12 residues. With 5 bases removed from V and 6 bases from J, the gap between germline ends came to 10 bases.

The V call is TRBV5-1, the J call TRBJ1-1; TRBD1 agrees at 10 bases. The J segment lost 1 base and the V segment lost 3 bases, leaving 3 bases of the junction unmatched. Germline CDR1 reads SGHRS; CDR2 reads YFSETQ. The CDR3 has 15 residues. CDR3: CASSWTGGRNTEAFF. The CDR3 DNA sequence: TGCGCCAGCAGCTGGACAGGGGGTCGGAACACTGAAGCTTTCTTT.

This clone was seen more than once but under ten times. The chain recombines TRBV28 with TRBJ2-6; D remains ambiguous. The CDR3 is 13 residues long. V lost 7 bases and J 1 base, leaving 5 bases between the germline ends. The germline gives CDR1 MDHEN, CDR2 SYDVKM. The CDR3 coding sequence is TGTGCCAGCACCGCATCTGGGGCCAACGTCCTGACTTTC. Residues: CASTASGANVLTF.

The V call is TRBV2, the J call TRBJ1-5; TRBD1 is a possible D gene (5 bases). The CDR3 contains 14 residues. V shed 6 bases and J shed 3 bases, with 12 bases lying between them. Germline V gives CDR1 SNHLY, CDR2 FYNNEI. The CDR3 sequence is CASRATATNQPQHF. As DNA, the CDR3 is TGTGCCAGCAGAGCGACAGCCACCAATCAGCCCCAGCATTTT.

There are a few counts of this clone. The V gene is TRBV5-1, the J gene TRBJ2-5; TRBD2 agrees at 8 bases. Germline V gene sequence: CDR1 SGHRS, CDR2 YFSETQ. The CDR3 runs 15 residues. V dropped 0 bases and J dropped 4; count of bases not matched to a gene: 5. CDR3 amino acids: CASSLVPGGGETQYF. CDR3 DNA: TGCGCCAGCAGCTTGGTTCCGGGAGGGGGAGAGACCCAGTACTTC.

The chain recombines TRBV18 with TRBJ1-1, with 7 nucleotides matching TRBD1. The CDR3 is 17 residues long. The germline gives CDR1 KGHSH, CDR2 LQKENI. Germline trimming cut 3 bases from V and 0 bases from J; bases unmatched to any gene: 10. The CDR3 spells CASSPFRGANMNTEAFF. In nucleotides, the CDR3 is TGTGCCAGCTCACCCTTCAGGGGGGCTAATATGAACACTGAAGCTTTCTTT.

This chain joins TRBV10-3 and TRBJ2-3; D possibly corresponds to TRBD2 (5 bases). Germline V gene lookup returns CDR1 ENHRY and CDR2 SYGVKD. Trimming removed 0 bases at V and 7 bases at J, with 14 bases between. The CDR3 contains 15 residues. CDR3: CAISESIPGFNTQYF. DNA for the CDR3: TGTGCCATCAGTGAGTCGATTCCGGGGTTCAATACGCAGTATTTT.

There are a few counts of this clone. CDR3 coding DNA: TGCGCCAGCAGCTTGGGTGTAGGGCAGAACACTGAAGCTTTCTTT. It is translated as CASSLGVGQNTEAFF. The chain recombines TRBV5-1 with TRBJ1-1; D gene unclear. Trimming took off 0 bases at V and 1 base at J, with 10 bases between the two ends. The CDR3 has 15 residues. CDR1 and CDR2 from the germline V gene are SGHRS and YFSETQ.

This clone was counted a few times. V gene TRBV9 combines with J gene TRBJ2-7, with 10 positions matching TRBD2. CDR3 length: 14 amino acids. Germline lookup yields CDR1 SGDLS and CDR2 YYNGEE. J gave up 4 bases and V 1 base, and 2 bases lay outside the gene matches. For the CDR3, the DNA is TGTGCCAGCAGCGTACAGCGGGAGGGGTACGAGCAGTACTTC. Residues: CASSVQREGYEQYF.

The rearrangement joins TRBV7-9 to TRBJ1-5; D ambiguous. The ends were cut back, 3 bases at V and 5 bases at J, with 5 bases in the middle. In germline, CDR1 is SEHNR, CDR2 FQNEAQ (reference sequence). This CDR3 has 12 amino acids. CDR3 sequence: CASSFRDQPQHF. In DNA form, the CDR3 reads TGTGCCAGCAGCTTCAGAGATCAGCCCCAGCATTTT.

This clone was counted a few times. This sequence joins TRBV5-1 and TRBJ2-5, with 7 positions matching TRBD1. Losses at the gene ends were 8 bases for V and 2 bases for J; bases not matched to a gene: 12. Germline V gives CDR1 SGHRS, CDR2 YFSETQ. The CDR3 spans 15 residues. The CDR3: CASWKGTAIQETQYF. CDR3 DNA sequence: TGCGCCAGTTGGAAAGGGACAGCCATACAAGAGACCCAGTACTTC.

In this sample, this clone turned up a few times. The chain is built from TRBV28 and TRBJ2-7, with 7 nucleotides matching TRBD1. Losses at the gene ends were 5 bases for V and 3 bases for J; bases not matched to a gene: 4. CDR1 and CDR2 (germline): MDHEN, SYDVKM. This CDR3 comprises 13 residues. The CDR3: CASSPTGNYEQYF. The CDR3 bases are TGTGCCAGCAGTCCGACAGGGAACTACGAGCAGTACTTC.

This clone was counted a few times. The rearrangement links TRBV6-5 to TRBJ1-4; no clear D. The CDR3 spans 13 residues. V lost 5 bases and J 8 bases, leaving 12 bases between the germline ends. CDR1 is MNHEY and CDR2 is SVGAGI in the germline V gene. DNA for the CDR3: TGTGCCAGCAGTATCGTGTGGGAAGAAAAACTGTTTTTT. This encodes CASSIVWEEKLFF.

This rearrangement joins TRBV6-5 to TRBJ2-2; maybe TRBD1 (6 bases). Germline V gene lookup returns CDR1 MNHEY and CDR2 SVGAGI. Trimming shortened V by 2 bases and J by 5 bases, and 6 bases separated the two germline ends. The CDR3 totals 13 residues. CDR3 sequence (DNA): TGTGCCAGCAGTTACGACAGGACCGGGGAGCTGTTTTTT. It encodes CASSYDRTGELFF.

The chain combines TRBV7-2 with TRBJ1-4, with TRBD1 matching over 7 bases. Germline-derived CDR1 and CDR2 are SGHTA and FQGNSA. Germline trimming cut 1 base from V and 10 bases from J; bases unmatched to any gene: 3. CDR3 length: 13 residues. CDR3 nucleotide sequence: TGTGCCAGCAGCTTAGGGACAGGAGGAAAACTGTTTTTT. It codes for CASSLGTGGKLFF.

This clone was picked up a small number of times. The V call is TRBV9, the J call TRBJ2-1; 13 nucleotides match TRBD2. Trimming cost V 4 bases and J 9 bases; bases outside gene matches: 10. There are 16 residues in the CDR3. CDR1 is SGDLS and CDR2 is YYNGEE in the germline V gene. CDR3 coding DNA: TGTGCCAGCAGCCCCACTAGCGGGGGGGCTATACTTGAGCAGTTCTTC. As protein: CASSPTSGGAILEQFF.

The chain has TRBV5-1 and TRBJ2-1; 7 bases match TRBD2. V was clipped by 0 bases and J by 8 bases; unmatched bases: 5. There are 14 residues in the CDR3. From germline, CDR1 is SGHRS and CDR2 YFSETQ. In DNA, the CDR3 is TGCGCCAGCAGCTTGGGAGGGAGGGAAGATGAGCAGTTCTTC. Protein: CASSLGGREDEQFF.

A word on this clone: Other DNA sequences in this specimen translate into the identical CDR3. The chain combines TRBV19 with TRBJ2-1, with D unresolved. Germline values: CDR1 LNHDA, CDR2 SQIVND (reference sequence). Trimming stripped 3 bases from V and 7 bases from J, with 4 bases between. The CDR3 totals 11 residues. CDR3 nucleotides: TGTGCCAGTAGTATTCGGAATGAGCAGTTCTTC. Translation gives CASSIRNEQFF.

The V call is TRBV7-2, the J call TRBJ2-1; TRBD1 is a possible D gene (6 bases). CDR3 length equals 15 residues. Trimming took off 2 bases at V and 8 bases at J, with 16 bases between the two ends. Germline V gives CDR1 SGHTA, CDR2 FQGNSA. CDR3 DNA: TGTGCCAGCAGCTTACACAATCAGGGGATCGATGAGCAGTTCTTC. It is translated as CASSLHNQGIDEQFF.

The table lists this clone with a few counts. The rearrangement joins TRBV29-1 to TRBJ2-5; weak D call: TRBD1 (5 bases). V was cut by 6 bases and J by 1 base, with 9 bases left in between. This CDR3 contains 12 residues. Germline V gene sequence: CDR1 SQVTM, CDR2 ANQGSEA. CDR3 region: CSVTVSQETQYF. CDR3 DNA sequence: TGCAGCGTGACAGTTTCCCAAGAGACCCAGTACTTC.

V is TRBV19 and J is TRBJ2-5; 7 nucleotides line up with TRBD2. The CDR3 runs 16 residues. In germline, CDR1 is LNHDA, CDR2 SQIVND (reference sequence). J gave up 5 bases and V 4 bases, and 13 bases lay outside the gene matches. This CDR3 reads CASSRPREGGSETQYF. The CDR3 DNA reads TGTGCCAGTAGTAGACCCAGGGAGGGAGGCTCGGAGACCCAGTACTTC.

This clone was counted between two and nine times. J is TRBJ2-1 and V is TRBV6-1; D gene uncertain. The CDR3 runs to 12 residues. The ends were cut back, 6 bases at V and 6 bases at J, with 9 bases in the middle. Germline V gene sequence: CDR1 MNHNS, CDR2 SASEGT. Here the CDR3 DNA reads TGTGCCAGCAGCTGGACCAGCAATGAGCAGTTCTTC. This codes for CASSWTSNEQFF.

This clone was recorded a few times. The V and J genes are TRBV5-1 and TRBJ2-3, with D perhaps matching TRBD1 (6 bases). V was clipped by 4 bases and J by 4 bases, with 13 bases between them. Germline CDR1 is SGHRS and CDR2 is YFSETQ. This CDR3 contains 14 residues. Written as DNA, the CDR3 is TGCGCCAGCAGCCCTTACAGGGTAGCAGATACGCAGTATTTT. Protein sequence: CASSPYRVADTQYF. Combining the CDR3 with reference TRBV5-1 and TRBJ2-3 gives the whole variable domain KAGVTQTPRYLIKTRGQQVTLSCSPISGHRSVSWYQQTPGQGLQFLFEYFSETQRNKGNFPGRFSGRQFSNSRSEMNVSTLELGDSALYLCASSPYRVADTQYFGPGTRLTVL.

The chain joins TRBV6-5 to TRBJ2-4, with unresolved D. The germline gives CDR1 MNHEY, CDR2 SVGAGI. There are 15 residues in the CDR3. Trimming pared 0 bases from V and 0 bases from J, leaving 6 bases between. This CDR3 is CASSYSYPAKNIQYF. For the CDR3, the DNA is TGTGCCAGCAGTTACTCCTACCCAGCCAAAAACATTCAGTACTTC.